Below, 19 T cell receptor beta chains from the same sample are listed, as sequenced in a study of blood T cells in healthy people across ages. The authors ran a second PCR of about 6 to 11 cycles using a sample-barcoded 5' primer and a J-beta primer mix. TCRdb used MiXCR to reprocess the 5' RACE reads, holding one entry per CDR3 protein. The sample lists about 640,000 distinct CDR3 sequences, around three fifths occurring once. What was sequenced was blood. All receptors derive from a man aged 60-69 years in good health.

The J gene is TRBJ1-3, the V gene TRBV28; D is possibly TRBD1 (6 bases). Germline CDR1 MDHEN, CDR2 SYDVKM. This CDR3 region has 15 residues. Trimming left V 2 bases short and J 0 bases short, with 8 bases between. CDR3: CASSLTGSSGNTIYF. CDR3 bases: TGTGCCAGCAGTTTAACAGGGAGCTCTGGAAACACCATATATTTT.

This clonotype appeared a single time. The chain links TRBV20-1 to TRBJ2-3; TRBD2 is a possible D gene (5 bases). V gave up 0 bases and J gave up 0 bases, with 13 bases separating them. This CDR3 has 16 amino acids. The germline CDR1 and CDR2 sequences are DFQATT and SNEGSKA (reference sequence). Here the CDR3 reads CSARDGVSGSTDTQYF. The CDR3, as DNA: TGCAGTGCTAGAGACGGGGTGTCTGGGAGCACAGATACGCAGTATTTT.

This clonotype is labeled medium-sized. The V gene is TRBV4-2, the J gene TRBJ1-5, with 7 nucleotides matching TRBD1. Trimming took 3 bases from V and 11 from J; bases not matched to a gene: 7. This CDR3 region has 13 residues. Germline V gene lookup returns CDR1 LGHNA and CDR2 YNFKEQ. CDR3 amino acids: CASSQGGGRTQHF. CDR3 DNA: TGTGCCAGCAGCCAGGGAGGGGGCAGAACCCAGCATTTT.

The J gene is TRBJ1-5, the V gene TRBV4-1, with D hard to call. The CDR3 is 15 amino acids. Germline-derived CDR1 and CDR2 are MGHRA and YSYEKL. The V and J ends lost 1 base and 0 bases respectively, with 7 bases between them. The CDR3 DNA reads as TGCGCCAGCAGCCAAGTATCCTATAGCAATCAGCCCCAGCATTTT. Residues: CASSQVSYSNQPQHF.

The J gene is TRBJ2-1, the V gene TRBV2; 12 bases map to TRBD2. V lost 7 bases to trimming and J lost 7 bases; unmatched junction nucleotides: 8. From germline, CDR1 is SNHLY and CDR2 FYNNEI. CDR3 length equals 15 residues. The CDR3 DNA reads TGTGCCAGCACCACCACTAGCGGGGGGCGGAATGAGCAGTTCTTC. Its translation: CASTTTSGGRNEQFF.

The chain recombines TRBV7-2 with TRBJ1-4; 7 bases line up with TRBD1. The V gene end was trimmed by 4 bases and the J gene end by 8 bases; junction bases not matched to a gene: 1. CDR1 is SGHTA, CDR2 FQGNSA, per germline. CDR3 length: 12 amino acids. The CDR3 protein is CASSWDSEKLFF. CDR3 nucleotide sequence: TGTGCCAGCAGCTGGGACAGCGAAAAACTGTTTTTT.

V gene TRBV3-1 combines with J gene TRBJ2-3; TRBD2 is a possible D gene (5 bases). The CDR3 runs 16 residues. Trimming removed 0 bases at V and 6 bases at J, with 16 bases between. Germline V lookup: CDR1 LGHDT, CDR2 YNNKEL (reference sequence). CDR3 bases: TGTGCCAGCAGCCAAGAGGACGCGAGGGTCCTGGATACGCAGTATTTT. This gives the protein CASSQEDARVLDTQYF.

The chain recombines TRBV24-1 with TRBJ2-3; possibly TRBD1 for D (5 bases). Trimming removed 3 bases from V and 4 bases from J, with 19 bases in between. The CDR3 extends over 17 amino acids. Looked up from germline, CDR1 is KGHDR and CDR2 is SFDVKD. CDR3 in DNA: TGTGCCACCAGTGATAACAAAGGGGTAACCCCCGCAGATACGCAGTATTTT. It yields the protein CATSDNKGVTPADTQYF.

The table lists this clonotype with a count of one. The V call is TRBV15, the J call TRBJ2-3; 7 bases map to TRBD1. The germline CDR1 and CDR2 sequences are LNHNV and YYDKDF (reference sequence). The V segment lost 3 bases and the J segment 2 bases; nucleotides outside the gene matches: 8. This CDR3 is 16 amino acids long. The CDR3 nucleotides are TGTGCCACCAGCAGGGACCGGGACAGACCCACAGATACGCAGTATTTT. Protein sequence: CATSRDRDRPTDTQYF.

This clonotype was seen a single time. The chain joins TRBV6-1 to TRBJ2-4; TRBD1 might be the D (5 bases). Trimming stripped 9 bases from V and 0 bases from J, with 18 bases between. The germline V gene encodes CDR1 MNHNS and CDR2 SASEGT. The length of the CDR3 is 16 residues. The CDR3 loop is CARYGHLLLAKNIQYF. The CDR3 nucleotides are TGTGCCAGATACGGACATCTCCTTCTAGCCAAAAACATTCAGTACTTC.

This rearrangement joins TRBV20-1 to TRBJ2-5; unclear D gene. CDR1 and CDR2 (germline): DFQATT, SNEGSKA (reference sequence). The CDR3 totals 10 residues. The V gene lost 6 bases and the J gene lost 5 bases, with 7 bases spanning the gap. The CDR3, as DNA: TGCAGTGCCATGTCGGAGACCCAGTACTTC. This sequence encodes CSAMSETQYF.

This chain uses TRBV20-1 with TRBJ2-3; perhaps D is TRBD1 or TRBD2 (5 bases each). V shed 0 bases and J shed 14 bases, with 15 bases lying between them. The CDR3 contains 12 residues. Looked up from germline, CDR1 is DFQATT and CDR2 is SNEGSKA (reference sequence). The CDR3 loop reads CSARDVGPLSYF. The DNA for the CDR3 is TGCAGTGCTAGAGATGTGGGACCTCTGTCGTATTTT.

This sequence joins TRBV5-1 and TRBJ2-1; D unclear. This CDR3 spans 15 amino acids. V was trimmed by 4 bases and J by 12 bases, leaving 23 bases between them. Per germline, CDR1 SGHRS and CDR2 YFSETQ. The DNA for the CDR3 is TGCGCCAGCAGCCCCCGCCCCCTGGTATTAGGTGTGCAGTTCTTC. As protein: CASSPRPLVLGVQFF. The full variable domain, completed using reference TRBV5-1 and TRBJ2-1, is KAGVTQTPRYLIKTRGQQVTLSCSPISGHRSVSWYQQTPGQGLQFLFEYFSETQRNKGNFPGRFSGRQFSNSRSEMNVSTLELGDSALYLCASSPRPLVLGVQFFGPGTRLTVL.

This clonotype was counted a few times. This chain connects TRBV6-5 to TRBJ1-2; 8 bases are shared with TRBD1. The CDR3 covers 15 residues. The germline V gene has CDR1 MNHEY and CDR2 SVGAGI. The V gene end was trimmed by 4 bases and the J gene end by 6 bases; junction bases not matched to a gene: 10. CDR3 nucleotide sequence: TGTGCCAGCAGTTCTATCGGACAGGGAATAAATGGCTACACCTTC. Protein sequence: CASSSIGQGINGYTF.

The chain is built from TRBV6-1 and TRBJ1-6, with unresolved D. Germline CDR1 reads MNHNS; CDR2 reads SASEGT. Trimming took 11 bases from V and 7 from J, leaving 9 bases between them. This CDR3 is 11 amino acids long. The CDR3 is CAGSRNSPLHF. In DNA form, the CDR3 reads TGTGCCGGCTCTAGGAATTCACCCCTCCACTTT.

This chain connects TRBV29-1 to TRBJ2-3; the match to TRBD2 covers 8 bases. This CDR3 spans 13 amino acids. After removal of 1 base from V and 3 bases from J, the junction contained 0 bases not matched to a gene. Germline V gene lookup returns CDR1 SQVTM and CDR2 ANQGSEA. As DNA, the CDR3 is TGCAGCGTTGAAGTAGCGGGGACAGATACGCAGTATTTT. Its protein product is CSVEVAGTDTQYF.

The V gene is TRBV6-6, the J gene TRBJ1-6; D might be TRBD1 (6 bases). V lost 5 bases and J 11 bases, leaving 13 bases between the germline ends. Looked up from germline, CDR1 is MNHNY and CDR2 is SVGAGI (reference sequence). CDR3 length: 13 amino acids. The CDR3 DNA reads TGTGCCAGCAGTAAGCCAGGGGCGACACCCCTCCACTTT. Amino acid sequence: CASSKPGATPLHF.

This clonotype has just a few counts. The chain couples TRBV7-2 to TRBJ1-4; the match to TRBD1 covers 7 bases. Germline lookup yields CDR1 SGHTA and CDR2 FQGNSA. V trimming: 2 bases; J trimming: 7 bases; junction bases outside the gene matches: 10. The CDR3 length is 16 residues. The CDR3 protein is CASSLTPGGRSEKLFF. In DNA, the CDR3 is TGTGCCAGCAGCTTAACCCCAGGGGGAAGAAGTGAAAAACTGTTTTTT.

This clonotype was picked up a small number of times. The chain combines TRBV25-1 with TRBJ2-2, with unresolved D. Trimming removed 3 bases from V and 1 base from J, with 0 bases in between. The CDR3 extends over 12 amino acids. Per germline, CDR1 MGHDK and CDR2 SYGVNS. CDR3 loop: CASSENTGELFF. The CDR3 DNA reads as TGTGCCAGCAGTGAGAACACCGGGGAGCTGTTTTTT.